The 10 T cell receptor beta chains in this list originate from one sample, sequenced in a study of long-term antiretroviral therapy in people with HIV. immunoSEQ v3.0 was run at survey level. Only in-frame clones appear in the TCRdb table, and some are missing; sequencing was by immunoSEQ multiplex PCR. The sample records tens of thousands of clones, approximately 94% being singletons. The sample consisted of unsorted PBMCs, taken 4.1 years after starting antiretroviral therapy. The source of these receptors is a woman aged 45-65 years with HIV.

The chain combines TRBV6-1 with TRBJ2-6, with TRBD1 matching over 12 bases. V was clipped by 2 bases and J by 2 bases; unmatched bases: 10. CDR1 and CDR2 (germline): MNHNS, SASEGT. The CDR3 covers 20 residues. CDR3 sequence reads: CASSERSGTGGLPGANVLTF. Written as DNA, the CDR3 is TGTGCCAGCAGTGAAAGGAGTGGGACAGGGGGCCTCCCTGGGGCCAACGTCCTGACTTTC.

V and J are TRBV27 and TRBJ1-1; 8 bases line up with TRBD1. Germline trimming cut 3 bases from V and 3 bases from J; bases unmatched to any gene: 15. The CDR3 runs to 18 residues. Germline CDR1 is MNHEY and CDR2 is SMNVEV (reference sequence). Here the CDR3 DNA reads TGTGCCAGCAGTTTGCTCGGACAGGGAAGGTTATTCGACACTGAAGCTTTCTTT. This codes for CASSLLGQGRLFDTEAFF.

This chain uses TRBV5-1 with TRBJ1-2; 8 nucleotides line up with TRBD1. J lost 8 bases, V lost 1 base, and 7 bases had no gene match. Germline V gives CDR1 SGHRS, CDR2 YFSETQ. This CDR3 region has 14 residues. In nucleotides, the CDR3 is TGCGCCAGCAGCTTGCAGAAGACAGGGGTCGGCTACACCTTC. This codes for CASSLQKTGVGYTF.

V gene TRBV27 combines with J gene TRBJ2-7; 8 nucleotides align to TRBD2. V was clipped by 8 bases and J by 1 base; unmatched bases: 4. The CDR3 is 13 amino acids. Germline values: CDR1 MNHEY, CDR2 SMNVEV (reference sequence). In DNA form, the CDR3 reads TGTGCCAGCCGCCGGGGGGGTTCCTACGAGCAGTACTTC. Protein product: CASRRGGSYEQYF.

This chain connects TRBV7-9 to TRBJ2-6; D tentatively fits TRBD1 or TRBD2 (6 bases each). The CDR3 is 15 amino acids. Germline assignment: CDR1 SEHNR and CDR2 FQNEAQ (reference sequence). Trimming shortened V by 5 bases and J by 4 bases, and 12 bases separated the two germline ends. CDR3: CASSLRGDGANVLTF. The CDR3 nucleotides are TGTGCCAGCAGCCTGAGGGGGGACGGGGCCAACGTCCTGACTTTC.

The chain uses TRBV15 and TRBJ2-7, with unresolved D. V was trimmed by 1 base and J by 3 bases, leaving 7 bases between them. CDR3 length equals 13 residues. Germline-derived CDR1 and CDR2 are LNHNV and YYDKDF (reference sequence). The CDR3 here is CATSRVWGYEQYF. For the CDR3, the DNA is TGTGCCACCAGCAGAGTATGGGGCTACGAGCAGTACTTC.

The chain uses TRBV6-5 and TRBJ2-1; D gene ambiguous. The germline V gene has CDR1 MNHEY and CDR2 SVGAGI. Trimming left V 4 bases short and J 0 bases short, with 13 bases between. This CDR3 comprises 16 residues. As DNA, the CDR3 is TGTGCCAGCAGTTTATCGAGACTTAGCTCCTACAATGAGCAGTTCTTC. It is translated as CASSLSRLSSYNEQFF.

The CDR3 spells CASSEGGGTEAFF. The CDR3 DNA reads TGTGCCAGCAGTGAAGGGGGCGGTACTGAAGCTTTCTTT. The chain combines TRBV2 with TRBJ1-1, with D tentatively TRBD1 (5 bases). The length of the CDR3 is 13 residues. Germline V gene data show CDR1 as SNHLY and CDR2 as FYNNEI. V was clipped by 1 base and J by 5 bases, with 8 bases between them.

The genes are TRBV5-1 and TRBJ2-3; either TRBD1 or TRBD2 may fit D (6 bases each). V lost 7 bases and J 2 bases, leaving 17 bases between the germline ends. Germline lookup yields CDR1 SGHRS and CDR2 YFSETQ. The CDR3 has 15 amino acids. The CDR3 reads CASALLRGPTDTQYF. CDR3 DNA: TGCGCCAGCGCCCTTTTACGGGGGCCCACAGATACGCAGTATTTT.

The CDR3 reads CASSSGTSSYNEQFF. CDR3 nucleotides: TGTGCCAGCAGCTCCGGGACTAGCTCCTACAATGAGCAGTTCTTC. The V gene is TRBV5-4, the J gene TRBJ2-1, with 8 bases matching TRBD2. With 3 bases clipped from V and 0 bases from J, the junction kept 2 bases outside the gene matches. The CDR3 contains 15 residues. Germline V gives CDR1 SGHNT, CDR2 YYREEE (reference sequence).